This T cell receptor (beta chain) was documented in a study of OX40 agonist ivuxolimab in advanced cancers. Whole-study findings and limits: CD8+ T cells averaged more expanded clones than CD4+. Researchers did not establish what antigens the expanded peripheral T cells target.

TCRdb keeps only in-frame clones here, not all; method: immunoSEQ multiplex PCR. The sample shows 65,000 to 85,000 clones, approximately 85% of them seen only once. Notes on this clone: Its specificity is not known.

Germline CDR1 reads MNHEY; CDR2 reads SVGAGI. The V end was cut by 5 bases, the J end by 0 bases, with 11 bases between. The CDR3 extends over 15 amino acids. This clonotype was sampled from an adult with an advanced solid tumor such as melanoma, head and neck, liver or kidney cancer. The V and J genes are TRBV6-5 and TRBJ2-1; D is unclear. The sequenced sample was CD4+ or CD8+ T cells sorted from blood, obtained in a trial of the OX40 agonist ivuxolimab. The chain's CDR3 is CASSPGRSSYNEQFF. In DNA, the CDR3 is TGTGCCAGCAGTCCCGGACGGAGCTCCTACAATGAGCAGTTCTTC.